These 28 T cell receptor beta chains were sequenced from one sample in a study of shared clonotypes between healthy human individuals. This table comes from immunoSEQ multiplex PCR, and its TCRdb copy is limited to in-frame clones, with some not included. The sample shows just over 2,000,000 clones, over 85% of them seen only once. CD45RO-negative cells were positively selected for CCR7, leaving out terminally differentiated effector memory CD45RA+ cells. Input material: naive CD8+ T cells sorted from blood. These receptors were taken from a man aged 18 to 30 in good health.

V and J are TRBV6-1 and TRBJ2-5; either TRBD1 or TRBD2 may supply D (5 bases each). V lost 0 bases, J lost 4 bases, and 18 bases lay in between. The CDR3 sequence is 17 residues long. The germline CDR1 and CDR2 sequences are MNHNS and SASEGT. This CDR3 reads CASSEAFAYGASETQYF. CDR3 coding DNA: TGTGCCAGCAGTGAAGCGTTTGCTTACGGGGCCTCAGAGACCCAGTACTTC.

CDR3: CASSLTSRGYEQYF. In DNA form, the CDR3 reads TGTGCCAGCAGCTTGACTAGCAGGGGCTACGAGCAGTACTTC. The chain couples TRBV13 to TRBJ2-7, with D possibly being TRBD2 (7 bases). CDR1 is PRHDT, CDR2 FYEKMQ, per germline (reference sequence). Trimming stripped 3 bases from V and 3 bases from J, with 12 bases between. The CDR3 runs 14 residues.

The chain uses TRBV6-7 and TRBJ2-1, with 10 bases fitting TRBD2. TRBV6-7 is treated as an ORF (open reading frame) with a function not yet certain. With V trimmed by 4 bases and J by 4 bases, 13 bases remained unmatched. The CDR3 is 18 residues long. CDR3 sequence: CASSLQVNSGGLYNEQFF. For the CDR3, the DNA is TGTGCCAGCAGTTTACAGGTTAATAGCGGGGGGCTATACAATGAGCAGTTCTTC.

In the case of this clone: Other DNA sequences in this sample translate to the same CDR3. V gene TRBV27 combines with J gene TRBJ2-5; D not certain. The germline V gene has CDR1 MNHEY and CDR2 SMNVEV (reference sequence). Trimming pared 5 bases from V and 4 bases from J, leaving 5 bases between. CDR3 length: 11 amino acids. The CDR3 loop reads CASSQGETQYF. CDR3 DNA: TGTGCCAGCAGTCAAGGAGAGACCCAGTACTTC.

To note about this clone: One end of the junction is discordant with germline, which a read error may explain. The chain is built from TRBV5-5 and TRBJ2-1; no reliable D call. CDR1 and CDR2 (germline): SGHKS, YYEKEE (reference sequence). This CDR3 comprises 13 residues. CDR3 in amino acids: CASSQYSHNEQFF. DNA of the CDR3: TGTGCCAGCAGTCAATACTCCCACAATGAGCAGTTCTTC.

This clone turned up a few times. The chain joins TRBV5-6 to TRBJ2-2; 7 bases align to TRBD2. Trimming cost V 3 bases and J 4 bases; bases outside gene matches: 6. Germline lookup yields CDR1 SGHDT and CDR2 YYEEEE. The CDR3 is 15 amino acids. The CDR3, as DNA: TGTGCCAGCAGCTGGGGCGGGGGAACCACCGGGGAGCTGTTTTTT. It is translated as CASSWGGGTTGELFF.

The CDR3 is CASSLGAGVNTGELFF. CDR3 DNA sequence: TGTGCCAGCAGCTTAGGTGCAGGGGTGAACACCGGGGAGCTGTTTTTT. This sequence joins TRBV7-9 and TRBJ2-2, with D perhaps TRBD1 (6 bases). This CDR3 is built from 16 residues. Deletions cut 1 base from V and 1 base from J, with 10 bases between. Germline-derived CDR1 and CDR2 are SEHNR and FQNEAQ (reference sequence).

About this clone itself: The same CDR3 arises from other DNA sequences in this sample as well. V is TRBV27 and J is TRBJ1-5; D call uncertain. Germline V gene lookup returns CDR1 MNHEY and CDR2 SMNVEV (reference sequence). Trimming shortened V by 2 bases and J by 3 bases, and 8 bases separated the two germline ends. The CDR3 runs 14 residues. Here the CDR3 DNA reads TGTGCCAGCAGTTTAGCGGGATACAATCAGCCCCAGCATTTT. Amino acid sequence: CASSLAGYNQPQHF.

Only a few counts were recorded for this clone. A read error is possible here, since a much larger clone lies one base away. This specimen includes other DNA sequences encoding the same CDR3. The chain employs TRBV7-9 and TRBJ2-7; no firm D call. The CDR3 consists of 12 residues. Germline CDR1 SEHNR, CDR2 FQNEAQ (reference sequence). The V and J ends lost 1 base and 3 bases respectively, with 4 bases between them. The CDR3 loop reads CASSLGVYEQYF. The CDR3 nucleotides are TGTGCCAGCAGCTTAGGAGTCTACGAGCAGTACTTC. Variable domain in full (rest from reference TRBV7-9 and TRBJ2-7): DTGVSQNPRHKITKRGQNVTFRCDPISEHNRLYWYRQTLGQGPEFLTYFQNEAQLEKSRLLSDRFSAERPKGSFSTLEIQRTEQGDSAMYLCASSLGVYEQYFGPGTRLTVT.

The CDR3 loop reads CASSSTPQGTDTQYF. The DNA of the CDR3 is TGTGCCAGCAGCTCTACACCGCAGGGCACAGATACGCAGTATTTT. V and J are TRBV7-3 and TRBJ2-3; D is undetermined. Trimming took off 4 bases at V and 1 base at J, with 12 bases between the two ends. Germline V gene lookup returns CDR1 SGHTA and CDR2 FQGTGA. The CDR3 contains 15 residues.

The chain uses TRBV6-6 and TRBJ2-7; possible D gene TRBD2, 5 bases. This CDR3 comprises 13 residues. Germline V gene sequence: CDR1 MNHNY, CDR2 SVGAGI (reference sequence). Trimming cost V 6 bases and J 4 bases, with 13 bases left between them. The CDR3 loop is CASSRGSLYEQYF. The CDR3, as DNA: TGTGCCAGCAGCCGTGGGAGTCTTTACGAGCAGTACTTC.

The gene calls are TRBV7-9 and TRBJ1-1; D is unresolved. There are 14 residues in the CDR3. Trimming removed 5 bases at V and 1 base at J, with 11 bases between. The germline V gene encodes CDR1 SEHNR and CDR2 FQNEAQ (reference sequence). The CDR3 spells CASSPLQENTEAFF. For the CDR3, the DNA is TGTGCCAGCAGCCCACTGCAGGAGAACACTGAAGCTTTCTTT.

The chain employs TRBV27 and TRBJ1-2, with a weak D call TRBD1 (5 bases). CDR1 MNHEY and CDR2 SMNVEV come from the germline V gene (reference sequence). CDR3 length equals 16 residues. Trimming pared 7 bases from V and 3 bases from J, leaving 21 bases between. The CDR3: CASTPKGSRADYGYTF. The CDR3 DNA reads TGTGCCAGCACTCCTAAGGGGTCCAGGGCTGACTATGGCTACACCTTC.

V is TRBV27 and J is TRBJ2-3; TRBD2 aligns across 11 bases. With 6 bases clipped from V and 0 bases from J, the junction kept 5 bases outside the gene matches. CDR3 length: 16 residues. Germline lookup yields CDR1 MNHEY and CDR2 SMNVEV (reference sequence). The CDR3 nucleotides read TGTGCCAGCAGGCTGGGACTAGCGGTGAGCACAGATACGCAGTATTTT. The encoded protein is CASRLGLAVSTDTQYF.

The chain recombines TRBV4-3 with TRBJ2-3; D uncertain. V dropped 0 bases and J dropped 6 bases, with 16 bases sitting between them. Germline-derived CDR1 and CDR2 are LGHNA and YSLEER. The CDR3 covers 16 residues. As DNA, the CDR3 is TGCGCCAGCAGCCAAGATTTCCGTGGTGGTCTGGATACGCAGTATTTT. It translates to CASSQDFRGGLDTQYF.

The chain has TRBV4-3 and TRBJ1-2, with D hard to call. CDR3 size: 16 residues. Germline CDR1 and CDR2: LGHNA and YSLEER. V gave up 0 bases and J gave up 5 bases, with 16 bases separating them. In nucleotides, the CDR3 is TGCGCCAGCAGCCAAGATTTTGGTGCGTCTTGGTATGGCTACACCTTC. Translation gives CASSQDFGASWYGYTF.

The gene calls are TRBV4-2 and TRBJ2-7; 7 nucleotides line up with TRBD1. The germline CDR1 and CDR2 sequences are LGHNA and YNFKEQ. The CDR3 sequence is 14 residues long. Losses at the gene ends were 4 bases for V and 3 bases for J; bases not matched to a gene: 6. The CDR3 nucleotides read TGTGCCAGCAGCCCACCGGGACAGATCTACGAGCAGTACTTC. Residues: CASSPPGQIYEQYF.

The V and J genes are TRBV11-1 and TRBJ1-6, with TRBD1 as a possible D gene (6 bases). Trimming cost V 5 bases and J 8 bases, with 16 bases left between them. CDR1 is SGHAT, CDR2 FQDESV, per germline (reference sequence). This CDR3 comprises 15 residues. The CDR3 nucleotides are TGTGCCAGCAGCCCCGACGGGGGCGGGGATTCACCCCTCCACTTT. Protein product: CASSPDGGGDSPLHF.

The CDR3 sequence is CATNVGEAGDYNEQFF. As DNA, the CDR3 is TGTGCCACCAACGTGGGGGAGGCCGGGGATTACAATGAGCAGTTCTTC. The chain recombines TRBV7-9 with TRBJ2-1; perhaps TRBD2 as D (6 bases). The germline V gene has CDR1 SEHNR and CDR2 FQNEAQ (reference sequence). This CDR3 has 16 amino acids. Trimming removed 10 bases at V and 4 bases at J, with 23 bases between.

The chain couples TRBV4-1 to TRBJ1-6, with 7 bases identical to TRBD1. This CDR3 has 16 residues. Germline CDR1 is MGHRA and CDR2 is YSYEKL. V was pared by 2 bases and J by 3 bases, with 4 bases of the junction left unmatched. The CDR3 region has the DNA TGCGCCAGCAGCCAACGGACAGGCAGCTATAATTCACCCCTCCACTTT. Amino acid sequence: CASSQRTGSYNSPLHF.

The CDR3 coding sequence is TGTGCCAGCAGCTTGGGGGACAGGGGGCCGGCTTTCTTT. It translates to CASSLGDRGPAFF. The chain joins TRBV5-6 to TRBJ1-1; 12 nucleotides agree with TRBD1. The CDR3 has 13 residues. After removal of 0 bases from V and 11 bases from J, the junction contained 2 bases not matched to a gene. Germline CDR1 SGHDT, CDR2 YYEEEE.

Only a few counts were recorded for this clone. This chain joins TRBV7-9 and TRBJ1-6, with TRBD1 matching over 8 bases. Germline assignment: CDR1 SEHNR and CDR2 FQNEAQ (reference sequence). The CDR3 is 14 amino acids. V lost 2 bases to trimming and J lost 7 bases; unmatched junction nucleotides: 1. The CDR3 DNA sequence: TGTGCCAGCAGCTTAAACAGGGGGAATTCACCCCTCCACTTT. Amino acid sequence: CASSLNRGNSPLHF.

The V and J genes are TRBV27 and TRBJ2-7, with TRBD2 matching 15 bases. CDR1 is MNHEY and CDR2 is SMNVEV in the germline V gene (reference sequence). The CDR3 runs to 18 residues. V gave up 1 base and J gave up 6 bases; unmatched junction bases: 10. CDR3 DNA sequence: TGTGCCAGCAGTTTATACTATGGACTAGCGGGAGGGCCTGGCGAGCAGTACTTC. This sequence encodes CASSLYYGLAGGPGEQYF.

The genes are TRBV4-1 and TRBJ1-3; D perhaps matches TRBD1 (5 bases). The germline V gene has CDR1 MGHRA and CDR2 YSYEKL. This CDR3 has 16 residues. V was shortened by 1 base and J by 0 bases, with 10 bases between the two germline ends. The DNA of the CDR3 is TGCGCCAGCAGCCAAGTCGCAGGGCCCTCTGGAAACACCATATATTTT. Encoded protein: CASSQVAGPSGNTIYF.

The chain uses TRBV18 and TRBJ2-7; D is unresolved. The CDR3 runs to 15 residues. Germline V gene lookup returns CDR1 KGHSH and CDR2 LQKENI. The V gene lost 6 bases and the J gene lost 6 bases, with 21 bases spanning the gap. CDR3 in DNA: TGTGCCAGCTCGCGGCCCGAACTCGCGCGTTCCGAGCAGTACTTC. This sequence encodes CASSRPELARSEQYF.

The chain uses TRBV4-2 and TRBJ2-1; 7 bases agree with TRBD2. Per germline, CDR1 LGHNA and CDR2 YNFKEQ. The CDR3 loop spans 13 amino acids. Trimming took 0 bases from V and 10 from J; bases not matched to a gene: 3. In DNA form, the CDR3 reads TGTGCCAGCAGCCAAGATCTGCGGGAGGAGCAGTTCTTC. It yields the protein CASSQDLREEQFF.

In regard to this clone: Different DNA sequences within this sample yield the same CDR3. The gene calls are TRBV6-5 and TRBJ2-3; 9 nucleotides match TRBD2. This CDR3 is 13 amino acids long. Germline lookup yields CDR1 MNHEY and CDR2 SVGAGI. V was clipped by 6 bases and J by 5 bases; unmatched bases: 3. The CDR3 region has the DNA TGTGCCAGCAGCCAACTAGCGGGAGATACGCAGTATTTT. It encodes CASSQLAGDTQYF.

The V gene is TRBV6-6, the J gene TRBJ1-5; possibly TRBD1 for D (6 bases). CDR1 and CDR2 from the germline V gene are MNHNY and SVGAGI (reference sequence). This CDR3 has 15 amino acids. V lost 5 bases and J 0 bases, leaving 11 bases between the germline ends. CDR3 sequence (DNA): TGTGCCAGCAGTCCAGGGGCCTATAGCAATCAGCCCCAGCATTTT. It translates to CASSPGAYSNQPQHF.